This entry lists 20 T cell receptor beta chains sequenced from one sample in a study of cytomegalovirus exposure and HLA in healthy donors. Primers included in the PCR were 60 Vbeta and 13 Jbeta primers. Measured with immunoSEQ multiplex PCR; TCRdb has only the in-frame clones, and not every one. Counted here are 150,000 to 200,000 clones, 80% occurring once; the ten biggest clones make up 1.5% to 2%. Sequencing was done on a sample of PBMCs. These receptor sequences come from a woman aged 25 to 39 in good health and CMV-seronegative.

The table lists this clone with a few counts. V gene TRBV30 combines with J gene TRBJ2-2; D is possibly TRBD2 (6 bases). The V end was cut by 3 bases, the J end by 4 bases, with 15 bases between. Per germline, CDR1 GTSNPN and CDR2 SVGIG (reference sequence). There are 15 residues in the CDR3. In nucleotides, the CDR3 is TGTGCCTGGAGGCCCCGGGGGAGCTCCACCGGGGAGCTGTTTTTT. Its protein is CAWRPRGSSTGELFF.

CDR3: CASAEPGVQETQYF. The CDR3 bases are TGTGCCAGCGCAGAACCGGGGGTCCAAGAGACCCAGTACTTC. This rearrangement joins TRBV5-6 to TRBJ2-5; D possibly corresponds to TRBD2 (6 bases). The CDR3 is 14 residues long. Trimming left V 7 bases short and J 1 base short, with 14 bases between. The V gene's germline CDR1 is SGHDT and CDR2 YYEEEE.

The chain carries TRBV30 and TRBJ2-1; a weak D match, TRBD2 (5 bases). The ends were cut back, 2 bases at V and 4 bases at J, with 9 bases in the middle. The CDR3 has 13 residues. Germline CDR1 GTSNPN, CDR2 SVGIG (reference sequence). The CDR3 sequence: CAWSPTKYNEQFF. CDR3 bases: TGTGCCTGGAGTCCGACTAAGTACAATGAGCAGTTCTTC.

In its sample, this clone was seen once. The gene calls are TRBV27 and TRBJ1-1, with 7 bases identical to TRBD1. The V gene end was trimmed by 5 bases and the J gene end by 3 bases; junction bases not matched to a gene: 3. The CDR3 has 13 residues. The germline gives CDR1 MNHEY, CDR2 SMNVEV (reference sequence). CDR3 in amino acids: CASSRQGYTEAFF. The CDR3, as DNA: TGTGCCAGCAGTCGACAGGGCTACACTGAAGCTTTCTTT.

This clone came up a few times. The chain joins TRBV19 to TRBJ1-2; D is uncertain. In germline, CDR1 is LNHDA, CDR2 SQIVND (reference sequence). The V gene lost 3 bases and the J gene lost 4 bases, with 12 bases spanning the gap. The CDR3 is 14 residues long. Here the CDR3 DNA reads TGTGCCAGTAGTATGAGCCCAGGCCTCTATGGCTACACCTTC. Its protein product is CASSMSPGLYGYTF. Together with reference TRBV19 and TRBJ1-2, the CDR3 gives the full variable domain: DGGITQSPKYLFRKEGQNVTLSCEQNLNHDAMYWYRQDPGQGLRLIYYSQIVNDFQKGDIAEGYSVSREKKESFPLTVTSAQKNPTAFYLCASSMSPGLYGYTFGSGTRLTVV.

The chain recombines TRBV30 with TRBJ2-7; weak D call: TRBD2 (6 bases). Looked up from germline, CDR1 is GTSNPN and CDR2 is SVGIG (reference sequence). V was shortened by 0 bases and J by 0 bases, with 12 bases between the two germline ends. The CDR3 is made up of 15 amino acids. In DNA, the CDR3 is TGTGCCTGGAGTGTAGGAGGGTGGAGCTCCTACGAGCAGTACTTC. Protein sequence: CAWSVGGWSSYEQYF.

This clone was counted between two and nine times. V is TRBV5-6 and J is TRBJ2-3; 12 nucleotides match TRBD2. Germline V gene sequence: CDR1 SGHDT, CDR2 YYEEEE. V shed 0 bases and J 6 bases; nucleotides not matched to a gene: 2. CDR3 length equals 15 residues. Written as DNA, the CDR3 is TGTGCCAGCAGCTTGGTAGGGACTAGCGGGGATACGCAGTATTTT. This sequence encodes CASSLVGTSGDTQYF.

This chain links TRBV5-8 with TRBJ2-5; a weak D match, TRBD1 (6 bases). The germline gives CDR1 SGHTS, CDR2 YDEGEE. This CDR3 contains 16 residues. V lost 2 bases and J 1 base, leaving 15 bases between the germline ends. This CDR3 is CASSFARSGVQETQYF. The CDR3 nucleotides are TGTGCCAGCAGCTTTGCGAGGTCAGGGGTCCAAGAGACCCAGTACTTC.

This chain uses TRBV27 with TRBJ2-1, with 9 nucleotides matching TRBD2. V shed 4 bases and J 10 bases; nucleotides not matched to a gene: 17. The germline gives CDR1 MNHEY, CDR2 SMNVEV (reference sequence). The CDR3 covers 17 residues. The chain's CDR3 is CASSSESAGGLGGEQFF. Written as DNA, the CDR3 is TGTGCCAGCAGTTCTGAGTCAGCGGGGGGCCTGGGGGGGGAGCAGTTCTTC.

This chain uses TRBV5-1 with TRBJ2-7, with TRBD1 identical over 7 bases. V dropped 4 bases and J dropped 3; count of bases not matched to a gene: 19. This CDR3 comprises 18 residues. Germline assignment: CDR1 SGHRS and CDR2 YFSETQ. CDR3 protein: CASSPLSGTVGLNYEQYF. The CDR3 DNA sequence: TGCGCCAGCAGCCCTCTTTCCGGGACAGTGGGCCTGAACTACGAGCAGTACTTC.

The chain couples TRBV27 to TRBJ2-5; perhaps TRBD1 as D (5 bases). CDR3 size: 12 residues. Trimming cost V 6 bases and J 5 bases, with 10 bases left between them. Per the germline V gene, CDR1 is MNHEY and CDR2 is SMNVEV (reference sequence). The CDR3 loop is CASRKPGETQYF. The DNA for the CDR3 is TGTGCCAGCAGGAAGCCAGGGGAGACCCAGTACTTC.

J is TRBJ2-3 and V is TRBV6-1; perhaps TRBD1 as D (6 bases). Trimming took 6 bases from V and 3 from J, leaving 10 bases between them. Germline V lookup: CDR1 MNHNS, CDR2 SASEGT. CDR3 size: 13 residues. CDR3 DNA: TGTGCCAGCAGAGAAACAGGGACAGATACGCAGTATTTT. Its protein product is CASRETGTDTQYF.

This chain joins TRBV2 and TRBJ1-5; D unclear. Trimming cost V 0 bases and J 7 bases, with 10 bases left between them. The CDR3 is made up of 14 amino acids. The germline V gene has CDR1 SNHLY and CDR2 FYNNEI. CDR3 bases: TGTGCCAGCAGTGAAGCGCTTCGGCGGCAGCCCCAGCATTTT. Translation gives CASSEALRRQPQHF.

The chain employs TRBV5-4 and TRBJ1-1, with D maybe TRBD1 (6 bases). The CDR3 covers 16 residues. Germline V lookup: CDR1 SGHNT, CDR2 YYREEE (reference sequence). Trimming left V 1 base short and J 4 bases short, with 17 bases between. CDR3 amino acids: CASSLPGGGQGTEAFF. The CDR3 DNA is TGTGCCAGCAGCTTGCCAGGTGGGGGCCAGGGCACTGAAGCTTTCTTT.

The chain couples TRBV7-3 to TRBJ1-1; no definite D call. The length of the CDR3 is 13 residues. Germline V CDR1 and CDR2: SGHTA, FQGTGA. The germline V and J ends were trimmed by 1 base and 1 base, with 4 bases remaining between them. For the CDR3, the DNA is TGTGCCAGCAGCTTAAATCAGAACACTGAAGCTTTCTTT. It yields the protein CASSLNQNTEAFF.

This clone was found a few times. The junction does not match germline at one end; this may be a read error. The chain recombines TRBV7-7 with TRBJ2-5; D remains unclear. Per the germline V gene, CDR1 is SSHAT and CDR2 is FNYEAQ (reference sequence). The CDR3 is 13 amino acids. The CDR3 DNA follows: TGTGCTAGCAGCGCCTATTACCAAGAGACCCAGTACTTC. Translated: CASSAYYQETQYF.

This chain joins TRBV30 and TRBJ2-5; TRBD2 matches at 7 bases. The length of the CDR3 is 13 residues. Germline trimming cut 4 bases from V and 4 bases from J; bases unmatched to any gene: 6. Germline assignment: CDR1 GTSNPN and CDR2 SVGIG (reference sequence). The CDR3, as DNA: TGTGCCTGGACCTCTAGCGGTCGAGAGACCCAGTACTTC. Translated: CAWTSSGRETQYF.

About this clone: The sample contains more than one DNA sequence encoding this CDR3. V is TRBV9 and J is TRBJ1-2; 9 nucleotides line up with TRBD1. Germline V gene data show CDR1 as SGDLS and CDR2 as YYNGEE. The length of the CDR3 is 14 residues. With 0 bases clipped from V and 3 bases from J, the junction kept 0 bases outside the gene matches. This CDR3 is CASSVGTGDYGYTF. In DNA form, the CDR3 reads TGTGCCAGCAGCGTAGGGACAGGGGACTATGGCTACACCTTC. Variable domain in full (rest from reference TRBV9 and TRBJ1-2): DSGVTQTPKHLITATGQRVTLRCSPRSGDLSVYWYQQSLDQGLQFLIQYYNGEERAKGNILERFSAQQFPDLHSELNLSSLELGDSALYFCASSVGTGDYGYTFGSGTRLTVV.

This clone was picked up a small number of times. This chain joins TRBV5-8 and TRBJ1-2; 7 positions agree with TRBD1. Germline V lookup: CDR1 SGHTS, CDR2 YDEGEE. CDR3 size: 15 residues. Trimming cost V 4 bases and J 4 bases; bases outside gene matches: 10. The CDR3 reads CASSPTGHMSYGYTF. The CDR3 DNA is TGTGCCAGCAGCCCGACAGGGCACATGAGCTATGGCTACACCTTC.

CDR3 coding DNA: TGTGCCAGCAGCCCCCGCCCCCCTCTAGCGGGGGGTTCCTACGAGCAGTACTTC. Translating gives CASSPRPPLAGGSYEQYF. The chain joins TRBV7-3 to TRBJ2-7; 11 nucleotides align to TRBD2. The CDR3 covers 18 residues. Germline loops: CDR1 SGHTA, CDR2 FQGTGA. Losses at the gene ends were 5 bases for V and 1 base for J; bases not matched to a gene: 13.